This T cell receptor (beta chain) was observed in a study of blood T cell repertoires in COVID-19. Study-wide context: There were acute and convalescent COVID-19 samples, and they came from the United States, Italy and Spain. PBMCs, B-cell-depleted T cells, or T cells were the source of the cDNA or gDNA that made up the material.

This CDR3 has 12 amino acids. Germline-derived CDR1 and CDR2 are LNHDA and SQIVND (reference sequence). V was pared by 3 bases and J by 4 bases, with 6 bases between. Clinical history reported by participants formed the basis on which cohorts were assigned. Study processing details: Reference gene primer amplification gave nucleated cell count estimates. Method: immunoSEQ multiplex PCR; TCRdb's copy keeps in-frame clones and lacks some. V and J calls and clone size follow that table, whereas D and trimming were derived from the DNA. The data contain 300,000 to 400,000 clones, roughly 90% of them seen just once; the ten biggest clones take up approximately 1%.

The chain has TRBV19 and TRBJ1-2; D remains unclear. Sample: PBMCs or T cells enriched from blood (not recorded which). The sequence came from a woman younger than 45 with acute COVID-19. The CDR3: CASSITGYGYTF. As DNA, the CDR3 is TGTGCCAGTAGTATTACCGGCTATGGCTACACCTTC.